This TCR beta chain was obtained from a study of glioma-infiltrating T cells after dendritic cell vaccination. At the level of the study: Dendritic cells derived from monocytes and pulsed with autologous tumor lysate formed the vaccine.

The time point here: after dendritic cell vaccination, including at tumor progression/relapse. The germline V gene encodes CDR1 LNHDA and CDR2 SQIVND (reference sequence). Trimming pared 5 bases from V and 3 bases from J, leaving 10 bases between. The CDR3 is 13 amino acids. Amplification used 60 V beta primers and 13 J beta primers. The repertoire was sequenced with immunoSEQ multiplex PCR; TCRdb's copy has only in-frame clones and lacks some. Counted here are 20,000 to 30,000 clones, under 90% occurring once; the ten biggest clones make up around 2.9%. The sequence derives from a human donor with glioblastoma. The V and J genes are TRBV19 and TRBJ1-2, with D possibly TRBD1 on 5 matching bases. Source: blood, taken after dendritic cell vaccination. The CDR3 reads CASSSPGHYGYTF. In DNA, the CDR3 is TGTGCCAGTAGTTCACCAGGGCACTATGGCTACACCTTC.